The present TCR beta chain was sequenced within a study of response to subunit inactivated influenza vaccine. Notes on the study in general: The authors suggested that every seasonal influenza vaccination recruits few new T cells.

At least ten counts were recorded for this clonotype. Its antigen is unidentified. TCRdb re-called the RT-PCR reads through MiXCR, storing one row per CDR3 protein. This table has approximately 500,000 distinct CDR3 sequences, roughly 13% appearing once. Germline-derived CDR1 and CDR2 are MNHNS and SASEGT. Trimming removed 6 bases at V and 5 bases at J, with 13 bases between. The CDR3 runs 13 residues. Sample: PBMCs from blood, taken more than 35 days after vaccination. The chain is built from TRBV6-1 and TRBJ1-1; a weak D match, TRBD1 (6 bases). This TCR came from a man aged 50 or older who received an inactivated influenza vaccine. DNA of the CDR3: TGTGCCAGCAGCCGTCGAGGGGGGACTGAAGCTTTCTTT. It encodes CASSRRGGTEAFF.